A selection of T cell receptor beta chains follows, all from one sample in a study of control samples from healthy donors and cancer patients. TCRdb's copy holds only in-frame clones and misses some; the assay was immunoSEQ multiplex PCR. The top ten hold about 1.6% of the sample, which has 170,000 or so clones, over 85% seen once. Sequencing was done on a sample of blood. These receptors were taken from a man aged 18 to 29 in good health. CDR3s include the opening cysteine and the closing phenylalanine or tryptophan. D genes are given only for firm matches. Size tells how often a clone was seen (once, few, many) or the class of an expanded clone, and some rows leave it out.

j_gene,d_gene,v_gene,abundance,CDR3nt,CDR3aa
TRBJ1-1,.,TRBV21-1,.,TGTGCCAGCAGCAAGGTCCTTACGCCCTTTACTGAAGCTTTCTTT,CASSKVLTPFTEAFF
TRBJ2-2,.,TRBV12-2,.,TGTGCAAGTCGCAACGGGCCCTACGGGGAGCTGTTTTTT,CASRNGPYGELFF
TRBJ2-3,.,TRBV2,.,TGTGCCAGCAGTGATGCGGAAGGCCGGAGCACAGATACGCAGTATTTT,CASSDAEGRSTDTQYF
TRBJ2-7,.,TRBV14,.,TGTGCCAGCAGCCAGGGCAGGACTTACACCCCCAACTTC,CASSQGRTYTPNF
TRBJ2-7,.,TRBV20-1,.,TGCAGTGCCCTACTAGTTCTCGAGCAGTACTTC,CSALLVLEQYF
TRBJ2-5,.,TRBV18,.,TGTGCCAGCTCACCGGGGCAGGGGCTGGGAGAGACCCAGTACTTC,CASSPGQGLGETQYF
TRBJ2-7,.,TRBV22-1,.,TGTCCTGGGAGCGCACACGGTCCAGAAATAAAATCCTACGAGCAGTACTTC,CPGSAHGPEIKSYEQYF
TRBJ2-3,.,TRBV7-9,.,TGTGCCAGCAGCTTAATCCGGGGAACAGATACGCAGTATTTT,CASSLIRGTDTQYF
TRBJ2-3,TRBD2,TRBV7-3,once,TGTGCCAGCAGCTCGACTAGCGGCACAGATACGCAGTATTTT,CASSSTSGTDTQYF
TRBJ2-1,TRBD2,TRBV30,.,TGTGCCTGGAGGCGGGGGGGCCCGGATGAGCAGTTCTTC,CAWRRGGPDEQFF
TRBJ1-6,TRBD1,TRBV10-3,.,TGTGCCATCGCCACGGTGGACAGGGTCAATTCACCCCTCCACTTT,CAIATVDRVNSPLHF
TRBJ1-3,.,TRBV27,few,TGTGCCAGCAGGAAAACAGGAACTCCTGGAAACACCATATATTTT,CASRKTGTPGNTIYF
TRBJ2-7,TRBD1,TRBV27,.,TGTGCCAGCAGTTTGGACAGGGAGTACGAGCAGTACTTC,CASSLDREYEQYF
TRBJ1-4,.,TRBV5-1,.,TGCGCCAGCAGCCCGTGGTCGGAAGATGAAAAACTGTTTTTT,CASSPWSEDEKLFF
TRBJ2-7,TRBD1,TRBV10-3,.,TGTGCCTTCCCCCCCCGGGACAGTTCCTACGAGCAGTACTTC,CAFPPRDSSYEQYF
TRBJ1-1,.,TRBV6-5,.,TGTGCCAGCAGTTACTCCGGGGGCAGCGGCACTGAAGCTTTCTTT,CASSYSGGSGTEAFF
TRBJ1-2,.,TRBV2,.,TGTGCCAGCAGTGAAGCGCGGCAGAATGGCTACACCTTC,CASSEARQNGYTF
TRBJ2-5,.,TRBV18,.,TGTGCCAGCTCACCAGTGGGGCGGCTCCAAGAGACCCAGTACTTC,CASSPVGRLQETQYF